There are a few counts of the clone carrying this T cell receptor beta chain. The antigen is unknown. Using its own MiXCR run on the 5' RACE reads, TCRdb lists one record per CDR3 protein. This table holds under 110,000 distinct CDR3 sequences, approximately 15% found once. These data belong to a study of T-cell memory formation after mild COVID-19. Whole-study results and caveats: Clones contracting across day 15 to 85 had a balanced CD4/CD8 profile; later expanding clones leaned CD4+. Cross-reactive memory apparently joined, as some responding clones appeared in pre-infection memory. Mainly in CM and EM were contracting CD4+ clones; CD8+ were in EMRA.

The V gene's germline CDR1 is SGDLS and CDR2 YYNGEE. The CDR3 is made up of 15 amino acids. Germline trimming cut 4 bases from V and 4 bases from J; bases unmatched to any gene: 7. Specimen: PBMCs or a T cell subset sorted from them (not recorded which). V and J are TRBV9 and TRBJ1-1; TRBD1 matches at 10 bases. This receptor was taken from an adult woman who had mild COVID-19 (a few samples of this study predate the infection). Cell type and time point are not known. The CDR3 region has the DNA TGTGCCAGCAGCACGACAGGGGGCGCGAGCACTGAAGCTTTCTTT. Translation: CASSTTGGASTEAFF.